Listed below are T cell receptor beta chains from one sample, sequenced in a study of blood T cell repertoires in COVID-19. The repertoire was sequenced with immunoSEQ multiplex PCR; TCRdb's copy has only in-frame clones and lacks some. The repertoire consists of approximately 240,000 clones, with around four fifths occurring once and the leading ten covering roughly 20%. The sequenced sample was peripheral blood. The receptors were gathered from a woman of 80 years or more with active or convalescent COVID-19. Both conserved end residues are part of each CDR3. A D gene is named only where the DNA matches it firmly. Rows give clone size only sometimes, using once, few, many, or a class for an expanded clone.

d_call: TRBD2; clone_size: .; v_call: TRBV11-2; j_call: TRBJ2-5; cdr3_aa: CASSSGLAGGWQETQYF; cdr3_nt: TGTGCCAGCAGCTCTGGACTAGCGGGAGGGTGGCAAGAGACCCAGTACTTC
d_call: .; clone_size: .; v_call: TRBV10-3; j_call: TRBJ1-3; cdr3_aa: CAISESTAPRNTIYF; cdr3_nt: TGTGCCATCAGTGAGTCAACAGCCCCAAGAAACACCATATATTTT
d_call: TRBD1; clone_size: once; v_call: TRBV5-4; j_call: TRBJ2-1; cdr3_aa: CASSQGQGYNEQFF; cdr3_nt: TGTGCCAGCAGCCAAGGACAGGGTTATAATGAGCAGTTCTTC
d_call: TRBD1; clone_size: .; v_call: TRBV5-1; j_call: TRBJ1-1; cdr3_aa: CASSWRVGGQGSGEAFF; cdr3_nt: TGCGCCAGCAGCTGGAGGGTAGGTGGACAGGGGTCGGGTGAAGCTTTCTTT
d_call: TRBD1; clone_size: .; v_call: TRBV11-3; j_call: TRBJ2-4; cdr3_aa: CASSLGALGTGGGKNIQYF; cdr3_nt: TGTGCCAGCAGCTTAGGGGCACTTGGGACAGGGGGCGGCAAAAACATTCAGTACTTC
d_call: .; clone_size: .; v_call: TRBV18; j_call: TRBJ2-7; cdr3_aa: CASSPPGALSYEQYF; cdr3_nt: TGTGCCAGCTCACCACCGGGGGCCCTCTCCTACGAGCAGTACTTC
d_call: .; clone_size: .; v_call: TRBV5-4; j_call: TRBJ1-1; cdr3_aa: CASSYVDRNTEAFF; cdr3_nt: TGTGCCAGCAGCTACGTGGACAGGAACACTGAAGCTTTCTTT
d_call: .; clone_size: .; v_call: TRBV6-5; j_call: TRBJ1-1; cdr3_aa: CASSYARDRGAEAFF; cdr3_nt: TGTGCCAGCAGTTACGCGAGGGATCGGGGGGCTGAAGCTTTCTTT
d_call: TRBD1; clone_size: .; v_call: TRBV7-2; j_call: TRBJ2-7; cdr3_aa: CASSLRVTGPYEQYF; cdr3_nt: TGTGCCAGCAGCTTAAGGGTGACAGGGCCCTACGAGCAGTACTTC
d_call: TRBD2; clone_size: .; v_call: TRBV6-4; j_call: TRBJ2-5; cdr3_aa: CASVGGQETQYF; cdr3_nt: TGTGCCAGTGTCGGGGGGCAAGAGACCCAGTACTTC
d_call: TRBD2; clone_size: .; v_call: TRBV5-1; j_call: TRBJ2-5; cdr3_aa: CASSPGTSLDQETQYF; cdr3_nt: TGCGCCAGCAGCCCCGGGACTAGCCTCGACCAAGAGACCCAGTACTTC
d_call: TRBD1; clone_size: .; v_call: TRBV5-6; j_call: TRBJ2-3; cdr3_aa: CASSLNRGLTDTQYF; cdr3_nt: TGTGCCAGCAGCTTAAACAGGGGGCTTACAGATACGCAGTATTTT
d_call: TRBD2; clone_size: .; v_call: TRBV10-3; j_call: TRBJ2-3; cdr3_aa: CAISGLAGLSTDTQYF; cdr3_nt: TGTGCCATCAGTGGACTAGCGGGCTTAAGCACAGATACGCAGTATTTT
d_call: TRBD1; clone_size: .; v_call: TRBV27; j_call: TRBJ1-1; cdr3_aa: CASSQGQEAFF; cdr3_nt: TGTGCCAGCAGCCAGGGACAGGAGGCTTTCTTT
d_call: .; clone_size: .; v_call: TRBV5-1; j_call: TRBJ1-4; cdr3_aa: CASSFSPVSEKLFF; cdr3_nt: TGCGCCAGCAGCTTCTCCCCCGTCAGTGAAAAACTGTTTTTT
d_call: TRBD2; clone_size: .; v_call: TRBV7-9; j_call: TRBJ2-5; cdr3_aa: CASSPGTSPQETQYF; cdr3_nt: TGTGCCAGCAGCCCCGGGACTAGTCCCCAAGAGACCCAGTACTTC
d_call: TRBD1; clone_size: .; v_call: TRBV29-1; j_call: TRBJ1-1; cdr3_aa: CRDRENTEAFF; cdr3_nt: TGCAGAGACAGGGAGAACACTGAAGCTTTCTTT
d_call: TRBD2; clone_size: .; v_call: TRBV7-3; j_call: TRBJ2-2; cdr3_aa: CASSSQGGLANTGELFF; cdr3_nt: TGTGCCAGCAGCTCACAGGGTGGACTAGCTAACACCGGGGAGCTGTTTTTT
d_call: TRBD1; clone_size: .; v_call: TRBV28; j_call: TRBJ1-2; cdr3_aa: CATTIPVGTGNYGYTF; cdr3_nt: TGTGCCACCACCATCCCCGTCGGGACAGGGAACTATGGCTACACCTTC
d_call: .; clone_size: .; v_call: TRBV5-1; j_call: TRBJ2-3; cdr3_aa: CASSLDEGGGTDTQYF; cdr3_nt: TGCGCCAGCAGCTTGGATGAGGGAGGTGGCACAGATACGCAGTATTTT
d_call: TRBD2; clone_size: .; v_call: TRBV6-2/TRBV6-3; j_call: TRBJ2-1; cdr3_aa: CASSSHGGAGYYNEQFF; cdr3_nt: TGTGCCAGCAGTTCCCACGGGGGAGCGGGATATTACAATGAGCAGTTCTTC
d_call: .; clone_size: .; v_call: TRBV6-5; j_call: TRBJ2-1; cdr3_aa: CASEIRDITYNEQFF; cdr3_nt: TGTGCCAGCGAAATCCGGGACATCACCTACAATGAGCAGTTCTTC
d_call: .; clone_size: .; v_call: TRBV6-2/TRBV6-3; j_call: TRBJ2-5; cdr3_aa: CASSYSFASRQKTQYF; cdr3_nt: TGTGCCAGCAGTTACTCGTTCGCTAGCAGGCAAAAGACCCAGTACTTC
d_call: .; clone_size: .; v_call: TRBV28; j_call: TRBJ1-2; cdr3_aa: CASSPLLYGYTF; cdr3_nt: TGTGCCAGCAGCCCCCTTCTCTATGGCTACACCTTC
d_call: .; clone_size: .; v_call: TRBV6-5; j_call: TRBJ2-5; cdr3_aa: CASSYSPGRQTQYF; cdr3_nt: TGTGCCAGCAGTTACTCGCCAGGGCGGCAGACCCAGTACTTC
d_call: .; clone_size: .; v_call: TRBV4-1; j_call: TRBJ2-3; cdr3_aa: CASSHPTGASVQYF; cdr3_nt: TGCGCCAGCAGCCATCCTACAGGGGCTAGCGTGCAGTATTTT
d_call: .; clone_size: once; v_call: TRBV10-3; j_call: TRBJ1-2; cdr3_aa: CAISESASWGPWNYGYTF; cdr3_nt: TGTGCCATCAGTGAGTCCGCGTCATGGGGGCCGTGGAACTATGGCTACACCTTC
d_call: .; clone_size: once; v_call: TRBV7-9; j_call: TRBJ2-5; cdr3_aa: CASSRRAGAETQYF; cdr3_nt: TGTGCCAGCAGCAGGAGGGCCGGGGCGGAGACCCAGTACTTC
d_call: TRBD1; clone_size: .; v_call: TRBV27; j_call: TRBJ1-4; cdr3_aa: CASSTTGQALNEKLFF; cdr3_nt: TGTGCCAGCAGTACCACCGGACAGGCCCTTAATGAAAAACTGTTTTTT
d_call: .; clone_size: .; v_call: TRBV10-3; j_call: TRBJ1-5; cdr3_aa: CAISESGGEYSNQPQHF; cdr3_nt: TGTGCCATCAGTGAGTCGGGAGGAGAATATAGCAATCAGCCCCAGCATTTT
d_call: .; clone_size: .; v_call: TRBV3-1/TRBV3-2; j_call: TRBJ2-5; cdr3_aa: CASSQEAGKLWRFQETQYF; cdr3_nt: TGTGCCAGCAGCCAAGAAGCAGGGAAATTGTGGCGGTTCCAAGAGACCCAGTACTTC
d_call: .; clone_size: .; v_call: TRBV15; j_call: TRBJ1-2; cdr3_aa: CATSTGRGVSYGYTF; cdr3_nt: TGTGCCACCAGCACTGGACGGGGGGTTAGCTATGGCTACACCTTC
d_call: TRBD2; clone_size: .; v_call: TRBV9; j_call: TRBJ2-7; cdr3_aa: CASSVGASGYEQYF; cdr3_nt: TGTGCCAGCAGCGTAGGCGCTAGCGGCTACGAGCAGTACTTC
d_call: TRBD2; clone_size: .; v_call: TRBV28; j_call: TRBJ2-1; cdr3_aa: CASGGLEQFF; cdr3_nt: TGTGCCAGCGGGGGACTAGAGCAGTTCTTC
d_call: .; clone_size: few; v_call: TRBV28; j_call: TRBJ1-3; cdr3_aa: CASSSGQGNTIYF; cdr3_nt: TGTGCCAGCAGTTCGGGACAAGGAAACACCATATATTTT
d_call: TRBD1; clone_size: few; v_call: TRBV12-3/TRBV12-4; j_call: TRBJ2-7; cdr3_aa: CASRSDRVEQYF; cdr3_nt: TGTGCCAGCAGATCCGACAGGGTCGAGCAGTACTTC
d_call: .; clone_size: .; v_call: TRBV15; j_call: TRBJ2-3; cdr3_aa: CATSRDNRASTDTQYF; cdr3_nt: TGTGCCACCAGCAGAGATAACAGGGCTAGCACAGATACGCAGTATTTT
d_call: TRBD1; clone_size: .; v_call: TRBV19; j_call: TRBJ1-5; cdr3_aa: CASSIRTGNQPQHF; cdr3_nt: TGTGCCAGTAGTATTCGGACAGGGAATCAGCCCCAGCATTTT
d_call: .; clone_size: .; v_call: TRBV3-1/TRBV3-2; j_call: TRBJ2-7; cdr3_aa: CASSLGPGLREQYF; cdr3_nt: TGTGCCAGCAGCCTCGGTCCAGGCTTGCGCGAGCAGTACTTC
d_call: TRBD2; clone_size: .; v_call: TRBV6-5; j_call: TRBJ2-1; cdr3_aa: CASRQTSGSGNEQFF; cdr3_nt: TGTGCCAGCAGACAGACTAGCGGGAGCGGAAATGAGCAGTTCTTC
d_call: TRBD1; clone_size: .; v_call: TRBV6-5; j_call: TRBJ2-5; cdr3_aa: CASSYADRGRETQYF; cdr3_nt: TGTGCCAGCAGTTACGCTGACAGGGGACGAGAGACCCAGTACTTC
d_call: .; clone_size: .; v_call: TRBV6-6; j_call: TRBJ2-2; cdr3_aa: CASRDTENTGELFF; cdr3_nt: TGTGCCAGCAGGGATACAGAGAACACCGGGGAGCTGTTTTTT
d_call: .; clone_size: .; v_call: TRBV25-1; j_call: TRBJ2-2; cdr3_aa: CASSGPITGELFF; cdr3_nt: TGTGCCAGCAGTGGGCCAATCACCGGGGAGCTGTTTTTT
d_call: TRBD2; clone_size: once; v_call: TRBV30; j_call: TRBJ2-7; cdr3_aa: CAWNERLAGGQYF; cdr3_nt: TGTGCCTGGAACGAACGACTAGCGGGTGGGCAGTACTTC
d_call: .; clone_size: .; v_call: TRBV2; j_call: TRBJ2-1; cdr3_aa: CASSGHVLNEQFF; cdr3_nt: TGTGCCAGCAGTGGACACGTTCTGAATGAGCAGTTCTTC
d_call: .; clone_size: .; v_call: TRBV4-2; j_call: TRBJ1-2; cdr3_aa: CASSQEDGGYTF; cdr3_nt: TGTGCCAGCAGCCAAGAAGATGGCGGCTACACCTTC
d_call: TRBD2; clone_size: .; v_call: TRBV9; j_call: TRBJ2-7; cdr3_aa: CASSVTSGLAGVNEQYF; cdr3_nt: TGTGCCAGCAGCGTAACGAGCGGACTAGCGGGAGTGAATGAGCAGTACTTC
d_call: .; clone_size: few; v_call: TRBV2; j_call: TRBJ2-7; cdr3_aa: CASSSRALEQYF; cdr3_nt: TGTGCCAGCAGCAGCAGGGCGCTCGAGCAGTACTTC
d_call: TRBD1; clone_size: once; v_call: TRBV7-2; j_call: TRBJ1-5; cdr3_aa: CASSSQGGPNQPQHF; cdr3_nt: TGTGCCAGCAGCAGTCAGGGGGGTCCGAATCAGCCCCAGCATTTT
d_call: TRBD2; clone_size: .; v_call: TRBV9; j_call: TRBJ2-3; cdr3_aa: CASSPWTSGLWDTQYF; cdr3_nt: TGTGCCAGCAGCCCCTGGACTAGCGGGCTGTGGGATACGCAGTATTTT
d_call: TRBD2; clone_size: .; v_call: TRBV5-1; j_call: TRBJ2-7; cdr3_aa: CASSILAGADEQYF; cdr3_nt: TGCGCCAGCAGCATACTAGCGGGAGCGGACGAGCAGTACTTC
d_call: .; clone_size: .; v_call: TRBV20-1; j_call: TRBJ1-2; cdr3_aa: CSASVNNYGYTF; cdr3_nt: TGCAGTGCTAGTGTTAATAACTATGGCTACACCTTC
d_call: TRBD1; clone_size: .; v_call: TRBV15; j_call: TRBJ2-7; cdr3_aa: CATSSRGYTYEQYF; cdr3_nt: TGTGCCACCAGCAGCAGGGGGTATACCTACGAGCAGTACTTC